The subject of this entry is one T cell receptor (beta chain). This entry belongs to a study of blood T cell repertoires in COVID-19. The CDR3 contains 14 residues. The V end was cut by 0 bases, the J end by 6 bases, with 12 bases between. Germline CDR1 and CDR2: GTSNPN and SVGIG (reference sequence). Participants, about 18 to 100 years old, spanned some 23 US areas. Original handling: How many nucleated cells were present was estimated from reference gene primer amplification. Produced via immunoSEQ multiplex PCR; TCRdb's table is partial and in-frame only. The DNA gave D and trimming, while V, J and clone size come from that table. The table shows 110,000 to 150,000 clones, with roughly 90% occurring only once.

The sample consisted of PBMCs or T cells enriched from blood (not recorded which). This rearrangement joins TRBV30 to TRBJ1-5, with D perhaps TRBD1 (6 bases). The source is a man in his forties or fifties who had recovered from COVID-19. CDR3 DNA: TGTGCCTGGAGTGTGCAGGGGTCGGCTCAGCCCCAGCATTTT. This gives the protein CAWSVQGSAQPQHF. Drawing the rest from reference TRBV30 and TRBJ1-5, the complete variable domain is SQTIHQWPATLVQPVGSPLSLECTVEGTSNPNLYWYRQAAGRGLQLLFYSVGIGQISSEVPQNLSASRPQDRQFILSSKKLLLSDSGFYLCAWSVQGSAQPQHFGDGTRLSIL.